This entry concerns a single T cell receptor beta chain. The data were taken from a study of T cells in Graves' hyperthyroidism and ophthalmopathy. From RNA transcripts, TCR beta CDR3 regions were amplified. The primer set for the first-round RT-PCR of the TCR CDR3 was HTBI. TCRdb passed the multiplex PCR reads through MiXCR, listing each CDR3 protein once. The sample has under 300,000 distinct CDR3 sequences; around 15% are singletons. Trimming cost V 5 bases and J 7 bases; bases outside gene matches: 7. Germline CDR1 MNHEY, CDR2 SMNVEV (reference sequence). The CDR3 extends over 13 amino acids. The chain employs TRBV27 and TRBJ2-5, with 7 positions matching TRBD2. The source material was blood. This TCR derives from a woman aged 40 to 50 with Graves' hyperthyroidism. CDR3 region: CASSPPGLLTQYF. As DNA, the CDR3 is TGTGCCAGCAGTCCCCCGGGACTACTGACCCAGTACTTC.